The entry below describes one T cell receptor (beta chain). What it binds is unknown. The data stem from a study of CD8+ T cells in alopecia areata. Study summary: Those treated were given oral tofacitinib at 5 to 10 mg twice daily. Study-level findings and limits: Scalp samples also yield sequences of resident alphabeta T cells from normal skin. Lesional scalp displayed greater clonality than normal scalp, most notably in alopecia totalis/universalis.

PBMCs provided sorted CD4+ and CD8+ T cells. As the sequencing template, cDNA was produced by extracting RNA and reverse transcribing it. Sequencing was performed with immunoSEQ multiplex PCR; in TCRdb, only in-frame clones are kept and a portion is missing. The top ten clones hold approximately 10% of a sample with about 180,000 clones, about 70% of them seen once. This specimen was CD8+ T cells sorted from blood, taken at week 0. The clonotype comes from a human donor with alopecia areata.

The CDR3 loop reads CASSFGGAGETQYF. The CDR3 nucleotides read TGTGCCAGCAGTTTCGGCGGGGCCGGAGAGACCCAGTACTTC. J is TRBJ2-5 and V is TRBV7-3; D possibly corresponds to TRBD2 (6 bases). Trimming took off 6 bases at V and 4 bases at J, with 15 bases between the two ends. Germline-derived CDR1 and CDR2 are SGHTA and FQGTGA. This CDR3 contains 14 residues.